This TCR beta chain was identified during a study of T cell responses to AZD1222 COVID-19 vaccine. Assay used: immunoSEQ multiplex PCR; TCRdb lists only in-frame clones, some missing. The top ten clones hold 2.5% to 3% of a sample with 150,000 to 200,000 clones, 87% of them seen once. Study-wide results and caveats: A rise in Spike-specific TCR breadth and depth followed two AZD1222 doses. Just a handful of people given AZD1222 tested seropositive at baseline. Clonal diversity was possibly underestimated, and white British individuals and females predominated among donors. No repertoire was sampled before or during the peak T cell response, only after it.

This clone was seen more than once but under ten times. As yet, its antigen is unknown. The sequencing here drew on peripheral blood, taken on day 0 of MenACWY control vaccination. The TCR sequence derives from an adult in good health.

The DNA for the CDR3 is TGTGCCAGCAGTTACTCGAGGAGGTTAGGGGATTCACCCCTCCACTTT. Translated: CASSYSRRLGDSPLHF. J is TRBJ1-6 and V is TRBV6-5; D might be TRBD1 (5 bases). With 0 bases removed from V and 8 bases from J, the gap between germline ends came to 14 bases. Per germline, CDR1 MNHEY and CDR2 SVGAGI. The CDR3 loop spans 16 amino acids.